The 9 T cell receptor beta chains in this list originate from one sample, sequenced in a study of blood T cell repertoires in COVID-19. The protocol was immunoSEQ multiplex PCR, while the TCRdb copy is restricted to in-frame clones and leaves out a portion. The sample includes about 68,000 clones, approximately 85% of them seen just once. The sample comprised peripheral blood. The receptors were gathered from a middle-aged man with acute or convalescent COVID-19.

This clone was found once. J is TRBJ2-2 and V is TRBV12-3 or TRBV12-4, with unresolved D. The ends were cut back, 2 bases at V and 7 bases at J, with 2 bases in the middle. The CDR3 runs 11 residues. In nucleotides, the CDR3 is TGTGCCAGCAGTTTATACGGGGAGCTGTTTTTT. Amino acids: CASSLYGELFF.

The chain uses TRBV6-5 and TRBJ1-3; 7 bases align to TRBD1. V shed 2 bases, J shed 3 bases, and the junction held 4 bases outside the gene matches. The CDR3 has 15 residues. Germline-derived CDR1 and CDR2 are MNHEY and SVGAGI. Here the CDR3 reads CASSYRQGFGNTIYF. Here the CDR3 DNA reads TGTGCCAGCAGTTACCGACAGGGCTTTGGAAACACCATATATTTT.

The gene calls are TRBV7-8 and TRBJ1-5; no clear D gene. This CDR3 comprises 14 residues. Trimming left V 5 bases short and J 1 base short, with 9 bases between. The germline CDR1 and CDR2 sequences are SGHVS and FQNEAQ. CDR3 bases: TGTGCCAGCAGCCCAAACACGAGCAATCAGCCCCAGCATTTT. It yields the protein CASSPNTSNQPQHF.

The chain joins TRBV3-1 (or the pseudogene TRBV3-2) to TRBJ1-5; the D is unclear. Germline CDR1 is LGHDT and CDR2 is YNNKEL (reference sequence). CDR3 size: 15 residues. V lost 0 bases, J lost 3 bases, and 9 bases lay in between. CDR3 in DNA: TGTGCCAGCAGCCAAGATCAGAATTCCAATCAGCCCCAGCATTTT. This encodes CASSQDQNSNQPQHF.

By share, this clone counts as medium-sized. V usage is TRBV5-8 and J usage is TRBJ2-7; 9 nucleotides agree with TRBD1. The length of the CDR3 is 11 residues. V lost 6 bases and J lost 7; bases outside the gene matches: 2. Germline V gene sequence: CDR1 SGHTS, CDR2 YDEGEE. The CDR3 DNA reads as TGTGCCAGCATGACAGGGGGAGAGCAGTACGTC. Translating it yields CASMTGGEQYV.

The chain carries TRBV19 and TRBJ1-5; D not resolved. V lost 5 bases and J lost 5, with 10 bases in between. CDR3 size: 13 residues. Germline V gives CDR1 LNHDA, CDR2 SQIVND (reference sequence). The CDR3 region has the DNA TGTGCCAGTAGTCCGAACGGAGATCAGCCCCAGCATTTT. Protein product: CASSPNGDQPQHF.

The chain is built from TRBV5-1 and TRBJ1-2; 8 bases are shared with TRBD1. J was trimmed by 6 bases and V by 3 bases; bases with no gene match: 10. Germline values: CDR1 SGHRS, CDR2 YFSETQ. This CDR3 comprises 15 residues. The CDR3 here is CASSSPDREGDGYTF. CDR3 coding DNA: TGCGCCAGCAGCTCACCGGACAGGGAAGGCGATGGCTACACCTTC.

V usage is TRBV28 and J usage is TRBJ1-1; possibly TRBD1 for D (5 bases). The CDR3 runs 16 residues. The germline V gene has CDR1 MDHEN and CDR2 SYDVKM. The V and J ends lost 3 bases and 7 bases respectively, with 21 bases between them. This CDR3 is CASSFVTGNVVREAFF. In DNA, the CDR3 is TGTGCCAGCAGTTTCGTCACAGGAAATGTGGTGCGTGAAGCTTTCTTT.

This clone was detected once. The V gene is TRBV5-4, the J gene TRBJ1-2, with 7 bases fitting TRBD1. With V trimmed by 4 bases and J by 3 bases, 3 bases remained unmatched. Per the germline V gene, CDR1 is SGHNT and CDR2 is YYREEE (reference sequence). The CDR3 is 13 amino acids. CDR3 sequence (DNA): TGTGCCAGCAGCCCTGACAGGGACTATGGCTACACCTTC. It is translated as CASSPDRDYGYTF.